This TCR beta chain was documented in a study of blood T cells in healthy people across ages. Study-wide findings and caveats: With naive T cell percentage, TCR beta diversity showed a strong correlation.

This clonotype was seen more than once but under ten times. What it binds is unknown. A second PCR of roughly 7 to 11 cycles used a sample-barcoded 5' primer and a J-beta primer mix. TCRdb re-analysed the 5' RACE reads in MiXCR, keeping a single row per CDR3 protein. Here the sample spans around 2 million distinct CDR3 sequences, approximately 39% being singletons. This CDR3 comprises 13 residues. The V end lost 1 base, the J end lost 7 bases, and 8 bases lay between the germline ends. Germline assignment: CDR1 LGHNA and CDR2 YSLEER. The TCR originated in a human donor in good health. The sequencing sample was made of blood. The chain carries TRBV4-3 and TRBJ2-1; D ambiguous. The CDR3 reads CASSQGVMNEQFF. The DNA of the CDR3 is TGCGCCAGCAGCCAAGGGGTAATGAATGAGCAGTTCTTC.